This record concerns one T cell receptor (beta chain) sequence. From germline, CDR1 is LGHDT and CDR2 YNNKEL (reference sequence). V was pared by 3 bases and J by 6 bases, with 11 bases between. The CDR3 loop spans 13 amino acids. One Seattle source followed patients from active infection through their disease course. The data derive from a study of blood T cell repertoires in COVID-19. Across the study: Samples came from the United States, Italy and Spain, spanning acute and convalescent COVID-19. PBMCs, B-cell-depleted T cells, or T cells were the source of the cDNA or gDNA that made up the material.

In the study's own analysis: The authors estimated nucleated cell counts from reference gene primer amplification. The protocol was immunoSEQ multiplex PCR, while the TCRdb copy is restricted to in-frame clones and leaves out a portion. V and J calls and clone size come straight from that table; D and trimming were deduced from the DNA. The sample shows 400,000 to 450,000 clones, approximately 88% of them seen only once. The rearrangement joins TRBV3-1 (or the pseudogene TRBV3-2) to TRBJ1-2; D unclear. Sequencing was carried out using peripheral blood. This clonotype originated in a woman in her fifties or sixties with COVID-19, enrolled during active disease. The CDR3 here is CASSQESRDGYTF. The CDR3 DNA reads as TGTGCCAGCAGCCAGGAGAGTCGGGATGGCTACACCTTC.